This T cell receptor (beta chain) is from a study of cytomegalovirus exposure and HLA in healthy donors. Study-level results: Later analysis reportedly placed an Asian-associated ancestry cluster below the roughly 680-donor mean in N-insertions.

The CDR3 has 15 residues. The V gene's germline CDR1 is LNHDA and CDR2 SQIVND (reference sequence). The V gene end was trimmed by 7 bases and the J gene end by 3 bases; junction bases not matched to a gene: 8. The PCR ran on 60 Vbeta and 13 Jbeta primers. Only in-frame clones appear in the TCRdb table, and some are missing; sequencing was by immunoSEQ multiplex PCR. The table lists about 180,000 clones, 82% of them singletons. On this clone: Its matching antigen is unknown.

The V and J genes are TRBV19 and TRBJ2-7; 11 bases fit TRBD1. The sequenced sample consisted of PBMCs. This receptor was obtained from a man aged 35 to 55 in good health and CMV-seronegative. The CDR3 DNA follows: TGTGCCAGTACCTCAGGCGGGACAGGGGGCTACGAGCAGTACTTC. Translated: CASTSGGTGGYEQYF.